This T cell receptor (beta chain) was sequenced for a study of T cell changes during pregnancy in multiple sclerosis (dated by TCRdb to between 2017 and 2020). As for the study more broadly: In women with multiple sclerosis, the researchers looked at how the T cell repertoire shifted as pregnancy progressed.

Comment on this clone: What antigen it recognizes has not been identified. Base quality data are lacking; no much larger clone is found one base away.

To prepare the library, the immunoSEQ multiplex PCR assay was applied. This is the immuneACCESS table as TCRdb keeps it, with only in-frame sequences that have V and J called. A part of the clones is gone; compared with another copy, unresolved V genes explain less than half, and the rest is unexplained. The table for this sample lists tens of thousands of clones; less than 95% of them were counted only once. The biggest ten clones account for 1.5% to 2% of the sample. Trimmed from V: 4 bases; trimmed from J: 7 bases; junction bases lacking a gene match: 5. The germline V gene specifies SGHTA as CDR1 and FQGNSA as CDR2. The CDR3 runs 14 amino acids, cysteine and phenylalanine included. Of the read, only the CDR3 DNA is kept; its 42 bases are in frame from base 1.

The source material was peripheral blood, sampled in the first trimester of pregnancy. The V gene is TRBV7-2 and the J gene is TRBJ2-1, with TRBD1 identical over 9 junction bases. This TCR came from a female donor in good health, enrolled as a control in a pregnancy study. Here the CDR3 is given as CASSSVTGGNEQFF. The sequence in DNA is TGTGCCAGCAGCTCGGTGACAGGGGGGAATGAGCAGTTCTTC.